The sequence of this TCR beta chain was determined in a study of blood T cell repertoires in COVID-19. From germline, CDR1 is LNHNV and CDR2 YYDKDF (reference sequence). The CDR3 is made up of 15 amino acids. Trimming took 0 bases from V and 6 from J; bases not matched to a gene: 4. As processed by the authors: From reference gene primer amplification, estimates of nucleated cell counts were derived. Some clones are missing from TCRdb's copy, which holds only in-frame ones; the method was immunoSEQ multiplex PCR. V and J calls and clone size are as listed in that table; D and trimming were resolved from the DNA. The data contain 210,000 or so clones, about nine tenths of them singletons.

The TCR sequence derives from a woman aged 55-69 years with acute or convalescent COVID-19. Sequenced: peripheral blood. V and J are TRBV15 and TRBJ1-2; TRBD1 matches at 10 bases. The CDR3: CATSRDGDRGNGYTF. The CDR3 bases are TGTGCCACCAGCAGAGATGGGGACAGGGGAAATGGCTACACCTTC.